The clone carrying this T cell receptor beta chain was counted only a few times. What it recognizes is unknown. The entry originates in a study of post-analysis software for immune sequencing data. For the study at large: The patients showed relapsing-remitting, secondary progressive and progressive-relapsing multiple sclerosis courses.

Unique molecular identifiers were present in the TCR beta cDNA libraries. Yield was some 500,000 cDNA molecules from approximately 0.91 to 9.4 million T cells. TCRdb re-derived calls from the PCR reads in MiXCR, one entry per CDR3 protein. The sample contains about 760,000 distinct CDR3 sequences, 30% of which appear only once. CDR1 SNHLY and CDR2 FYNNEI come from the germline V gene. The CDR3 is 11 residues long. V was cut by 7 bases and J by 4 bases, with 5 bases left in between. Points from the study as a whole: Pronounced co-clustering by F measure was evident among identically batched samples. The normalized Chao1 diversity of multiple sclerosis patients was significantly lower than that of controls. Compared with controls, patients had more of 4 to 6 TRBV segments, including TRBV5-6, TRBV5-1 and TRBV20-1.

This TCR came from a girl aged 5-17 years with multiple sclerosis. The V call is TRBV2, the J call TRBJ2-1; no clear D. The material sequenced was blood. DNA for the CDR3: TGTGCCAGCACCCCGTACAATGAGCAGTTCTTC. Encoded protein: CASTPYNEQFF.